These 25 T cell receptor beta chains were sequenced from one sample in a study of response to subunit inactivated influenza vaccine. TCRdb used MiXCR to reprocess the RT-PCR reads, holding one entry per CDR3 protein. The table has around 500,000 distinct CDR3 sequences, roughly 9.7% seen once. The sequences come from PBMCs from blood, collected more than 35 days after vaccination. These receptors originate from a man aged 50-60 years who received an inactivated influenza vaccine.

This clonotype has only a few counts. The rearrangement uses TRBV20-1 and TRBJ2-3; 8 positions agree with TRBD2. V gave up 0 bases and J gave up 2 bases; unmatched junction bases: 7. The CDR3 is 16 residues long. Germline V lookup: CDR1 DFQATT, CDR2 SNEGSKA (reference sequence). The DNA for the CDR3 is TGCAGTGCTAGAGATGCCCAGCGGGGGCACACAGATACGCAGTATTTT. It codes for CSARDAQRGHTDTQYF.

V is TRBV29-1 and J is TRBJ2-5; 9 bases match TRBD1. The CDR3 spans 15 residues. Germline CDR1 and CDR2: SQVTM and ANQGSEA. J lost 6 bases, V lost 0 bases, and 8 bases had no gene match. The CDR3, as DNA: TGCAGCGTTGAAGATTATGGACAGGGGTTGCAGACCCAGTACTTC. Its protein product is CSVEDYGQGLQTQYF.

This clonotype was found a few times. The J gene is TRBJ2-3, the V gene TRBV5-1; 8 nucleotides line up with TRBD1. Germline CDR1 SGHRS, CDR2 YFSETQ. V shed 3 bases, J shed 2 bases, and the junction held 5 bases outside the gene matches. This CDR3 is built from 15 residues. The CDR3 reads CASSYGQGVTDTQYF. The CDR3 coding sequence is TGCGCCAGCAGCTACGGACAGGGAGTCACAGATACGCAGTATTTT.

This clonotype was found many times. This sequence joins TRBV5-1 and TRBJ2-3, with 7 bases identical to TRBD2. Germline CDR1 is SGHRS and CDR2 is YFSETQ. The CDR3 sequence is 14 residues long. The junction had 5 bases not matched to a gene; V was cut back by 4 bases and J by 3 bases. CDR3 sequence: CASSPGLETDTQYF. CDR3 coding DNA: TGCGCCAGCAGCCCCGGACTAGAAACAGATACGCAGTATTTT. The variable domain in full, with the rest retrieved from reference TRBV5-1 and TRBJ2-3, is KAGVTQTPRYLIKTRGQQVTLSCSPISGHRSVSWYQQTPGQGLQFLFEYFSETQRNKGNFPGRFSGRQFSNSRSEMNVSTLELGDSALYLCASSPGLETDTQYFGPGTRLTVL.

This clonotype has at least ten counts. This rearrangement joins TRBV5-1 to TRBJ1-1; D possibly corresponds to TRBD1 (5 bases). Trimming removed 4 bases from V and 1 base from J, with 17 bases in between. CDR1 and CDR2 (germline): SGHRS, YFSETQ. CDR3 length: 16 residues. DNA of the CDR3: TGCGCCAGCAGCGGCGGGACGGCGCCAGGGAACACTGAAGCTTTCTTT. This codes for CASSGGTAPGNTEAFF.

This clonotype was seen repeatedly, ten times or more. V gene TRBV20-1 combines with J gene TRBJ2-7; D call uncertain. The V and J ends lost 0 bases and 8 bases respectively, with 8 bases between them. The CDR3 loop spans 11 amino acids. Germline lookup yields CDR1 DFQATT and CDR2 SNEGSKA (reference sequence). The CDR3 spells CSARDSRKQYF. For the CDR3, the DNA is TGCAGTGCTAGAGATTCGAGGAAGCAGTACTTC.

The V gene is TRBV20-1, the J gene TRBJ2-7, with a weak D call TRBD2 (6 bases). Trimming shortened V by 3 bases and J by 0 bases, and 9 bases separated the two germline ends. Germline lookup yields CDR1 DFQATT and CDR2 SNEGSKA (reference sequence). The CDR3 has 13 amino acids. The CDR3 DNA reads as TGCAGTGCTAGTGAGCGGGCCTCCTACGAGCAGTACTTC. Its translation is CSASERASYEQYF.

The chain recombines TRBV10-3 with TRBJ1-2; D not resolved. CDR1 and CDR2 (germline): ENHRY, SYGVKD. CDR3 size: 12 residues. Trimming took off 0 bases at V and 3 bases at J, with 2 bases between the two ends. The CDR3 loop reads CAISESDYGYTF. CDR3 bases: TGTGCCATCAGTGAGTCGGACTATGGCTACACCTTC.

Ten or more counts support this clonotype. The chain is built from TRBV27 and TRBJ1-2; D not resolved. The CDR3 contains 15 residues. Germline-derived CDR1 and CDR2 are MNHEY and SMNVEV (reference sequence). Trimming stripped 2 bases from V and 2 bases from J, with 12 bases between. CDR3 amino acids: CASSLSAGVNYGYTF. CDR3 nucleotide sequence: TGTGCCAGCAGTTTAAGCGCAGGAGTGAACTATGGCTACACCTTC.

Ten or more counts support this clonotype. The chain is built from TRBV11-2 and TRBJ2-7; D is possibly TRBD1 (5 bases). Trimming took off 5 bases at V and 0 bases at J, with 11 bases between the two ends. The germline V gene encodes CDR1 SGHAT and CDR2 FQNNGV. The CDR3 length is 14 residues. The CDR3 DNA reads TGTGCCAGCAGCCAGGACACGAGCTCCTACGAGCAGTACTTC. Translating gives CASSQDTSSYEQYF.

The sample holds a few counts of this clonotype. The chain links TRBV12-3 or TRBV12-4 to TRBJ2-7; 10 bases align to TRBD1. Losses at the gene ends were 6 bases for V and 1 base for J; bases not matched to a gene: 9. The CDR3 is 16 residues long. Written as DNA, the CDR3 is TGTGCCAGCAGCCCGACAGGGGGCCGTAAGTCCTACGAGCAGTACTTC. It translates to CASSPTGGRKSYEQYF.

This clonotype came up a few times. V and J are TRBV6-1 and TRBJ2-7; D not resolved. V shed 8 bases and J shed 3 bases, with 8 bases lying between them. The length of the CDR3 is 11 residues. Germline values: CDR1 MNHNS, CDR2 SASEGT. The CDR3 DNA reads as TGTGCCAGCGTCCATTACTACGAGCAGTACTTC. Translated, it gives CASVHYYEQYF.

In nucleotides, the CDR3 is TGTGCCAGTAGTTCCCCGGCTAGCGGGAGCGCCCACGAGCAGTACTTC. It translates to CASSSPASGSAHEQYF. This chain joins TRBV19 and TRBJ2-7; 10 positions agree with TRBD2. The CDR3 loop spans 16 amino acids. V gave up 5 bases and J gave up 5 bases; unmatched junction bases: 12. Per germline, CDR1 LNHDA and CDR2 SQIVND (reference sequence).

This clonotype was observed a few times. The chain links TRBV29-1 to TRBJ2-3; D is tentatively TRBD1 or TRBD2 (5 bases each). V lost 6 bases to trimming and J lost 5 bases, with 15 bases between them. Germline V lookup: CDR1 SQVTM, CDR2 ANQGSEA. This CDR3 is 13 amino acids long. This CDR3 reads CSVGVRVGDTQYF. In DNA form, the CDR3 reads TGCAGCGTGGGGGTGAGGGTAGGAGATACGCAGTATTTT.

This clonotype was recorded a few times. The genes are TRBV4-3 and TRBJ2-2; tentatively, D is TRBD2 (6 bases). This CDR3 has 15 residues. Trimming pared 4 bases from V and 3 bases from J, leaving 12 bases between. Germline-derived CDR1 and CDR2 are LGHNA and YSLEER. CDR3 residues: CASSPGVGDTGELFF. The CDR3 nucleotides read TGCGCCAGCAGCCCGGGGGTAGGGGACACCGGGGAGCTGTTTTTT.

This clonotype has a count of ten or more. The chain combines TRBV5-1 with TRBJ1-1, with D tentatively TRBD1 (5 bases). Germline-derived CDR1 and CDR2 are SGHRS and YFSETQ. Trimming removed 6 bases from V and 2 bases from J, with 11 bases in between. This CDR3 has 13 amino acids. This chain's CDR3 is CASTYDRNTEAFF. The CDR3 DNA reads TGCGCCAGCACATACGACAGAAACACTGAAGCTTTCTTT.

This clonotype has a handful of counts. This rearrangement joins TRBV6-2 or TRBV6-3 to TRBJ2-4, with D uncertain. The CDR3 totals 17 residues. The germline gives CDR1 MNHEY, CDR2 SVGEGT. Trimming removed 6 bases from V and 0 bases from J, with 18 bases in between. CDR3 region: CASSQQAGDIAKNIQYF. The DNA of the CDR3 is TGTGCCAGCAGCCAACAAGCAGGAGATATAGCCAAAAACATTCAGTACTTC.

This clonotype came up many times. The chain has TRBV6-1 and TRBJ2-3; a weak D match, TRBD2 (8 bases). CDR3 length equals 15 residues. CDR1 MNHNS and CDR2 SASEGT come from the germline V gene. The V end lost 6 bases, the J end lost 0 bases, and 13 bases lay between the germline ends. CDR3 sequence reads: CASRVAGQSTDTQYF. The CDR3 nucleotides read TGTGCCAGCAGGGTAGCGGGACAGAGCACAGATACGCAGTATTTT.

This clonotype was counted between two and nine times. The chain employs TRBV12-3 or TRBV12-4 and TRBJ1-6; perhaps TRBD1 as D (5 bases). Trimming stripped 2 bases from V and 7 bases from J, with 9 bases between. The CDR3 spans 14 residues. The CDR3 loop is CASSLLGVNSPLHF. The DNA for the CDR3 is TGTGCCAGCAGTTTACTAGGGGTCAATTCACCCCTCCACTTT.

The rearrangement links TRBV29-1 to TRBJ2-5, with 11 bases fitting TRBD1. V was clipped by 4 bases and J by 5 bases; unmatched bases: 12. This CDR3 is 16 amino acids long. CDR1 is SQVTM and CDR2 is ANQGSEA in the germline V gene. In DNA, the CDR3 is TGCAGCGTTGGAAGCCGAGGACAGGGGGCACGGGAGACCCAGTACTTC. Translation: CSVGSRGQGARETQYF.

In its sample, this clonotype was seen many times. This chain joins TRBV20-1 and TRBJ2-1; 11 bases line up with TRBD2. The CDR3 is made up of 15 amino acids. Germline V gene sequence: CDR1 DFQATT, CDR2 SNEGSKA (reference sequence). With V trimmed by 1 base and J by 8 bases, 7 bases remained unmatched. The CDR3 spells CSARVGGLAVDEQFF. DNA of the CDR3: TGCAGTGCTAGAGTAGGGGGACTAGCGGTTGATGAGCAGTTCTTC.

This clonotype was picked up a small number of times. This sequence joins TRBV28 and TRBJ2-7; D gene uncertain. Trimming removed 7 bases from V and 4 bases from J, with 14 bases in between. This CDR3 has 13 amino acids. Germline CDR1 reads MDHEN; CDR2 reads SYDVKM. CDR3 region: CASTDALGYEQYF. CDR3 bases: TGTGCCAGCACCGACGCCTTGGGGTACGAGCAGTACTTC.

This rearrangement joins TRBV12-3 or TRBV12-4 to TRBJ2-7; the D gene is possibly TRBD1 (5 bases). The CDR3 is made up of 15 amino acids. Trimming cost V 7 bases and J 5 bases, with 21 bases left between them. CDR3 loop: CASTMSRARVHEQYF. Written as DNA, the CDR3 is TGTGCCAGCACAATGAGTCGGGCCAGGGTCCACGAGCAGTACTTC.

This clonotype came up a few times. V is TRBV6-2 or TRBV6-3 and J is TRBJ2-1; D is unresolved. This CDR3 has 17 residues. From germline, CDR1 is MNHEY and CDR2 SVGEGT. Trimming took off 6 bases at V and 3 bases at J, with 21 bases between the two ends. CDR3 sequence reads: CASSQTHGGLYYNEQFF. The CDR3 DNA reads TGTGCCAGCAGCCAAACTCATGGTGGGCTCTACTACAATGAGCAGTTCTTC.

The chain employs TRBV6-1 and TRBJ1-6; D might be TRBD1 (5 bases). In germline, CDR1 is MNHNS, CDR2 SASEGT. Trimming stripped 3 bases from V and 5 bases from J, with 14 bases between. This CDR3 region has 16 residues. The CDR3 coding sequence is TGTGCCAGCAGTGACTACCTCAGGGTGGATAATTCACCCCTCCACTTT. Translated: CASSDYLRVDNSPLHF.